A single sample gave rise to the 18 T cell receptor beta chains below, sequenced in a study of blood T cell repertoires in COVID-19. Produced via immunoSEQ multiplex PCR; TCRdb's table is partial and in-frame only. The data show roughly 300,000 clones, around 90% seen once. The sample taken for sequencing was peripheral blood. These receptors were taken from a man younger than 30 with active or convalescent COVID-19.

The chain is built from TRBV6-1 and TRBJ2-5; 10 bases are shared with TRBD1. V gave up 1 base and J gave up 7 bases; unmatched junction bases: 3. CDR3 length: 14 amino acids. Germline CDR1 MNHNS, CDR2 SASEGT. Here the CDR3 reads CASSEGQGAGTQYF. As DNA, the CDR3 is TGTGCCAGCAGTGAAGGACAGGGGGCCGGGACCCAGTACTTC.

The chain employs TRBV6-2 or TRBV6-3 and TRBJ2-7, with 12 bases matching TRBD1. V dropped 6 bases and J dropped 2; count of bases not matched to a gene: 2. The CDR3 has 14 amino acids. The V gene's germline CDR1 is MNHEY and CDR2 SVGEGT. CDR3 DNA: TGTGCCAGCAGCTGGGACAGGGGGCCCTACGAGCAGTACTTC. Translation: CASSWDRGPYEQYF.

Details on this clone: In the same sample, other DNA sequences code for this CDR3. The chain uses TRBV5-1 and TRBJ2-7, with a weak D call TRBD1 (5 bases). V was pared by 0 bases and J by 5 bases, with 6 bases between. Germline V lookup: CDR1 SGHRS, CDR2 YFSETQ. The CDR3 has 12 residues. The CDR3 DNA follows: TGCGCCAGCAGCTTGGCAGGGAACGAGCAGTACTTC. Protein sequence: CASSLAGNEQYF.

The V call is TRBV5-4, the J call TRBJ1-1; 12 nucleotides match TRBD1. Germline loops: CDR1 SGHNT, CDR2 YYREEE (reference sequence). This CDR3 is 15 amino acids long. V shed 6 bases and J 6 bases; nucleotides not matched to a gene: 9. CDR3 region: CASTRGGQGAPEAFF. The CDR3 region has the DNA TGTGCCAGCACTAGAGGGGGACAGGGGGCTCCTGAAGCTTTCTTT.

The chain joins TRBV9 to TRBJ1-3, with a tentative D call TRBD1 (6 bases). The CDR3 runs to 15 residues. Germline loops: CDR1 SGDLS, CDR2 YYNGEE. V gave up 2 bases and J gave up 9 bases, with 18 bases separating them. CDR3 sequence (DNA): TGTGCCAGCAGCGTTGGGGGCCAGGCGGTTGGCACCATATATTTT. Protein product: CASSVGGQAVGTIYF.

This chain joins TRBV10-1 and TRBJ2-5, with 10 bases identical to TRBD2. The V and J ends lost 8 bases and 4 bases, in that order; junction bases with no gene match: 7. The length of the CDR3 is 14 residues. CDR1 WNHNN and CDR2 SYGVQD come from the germline V gene (reference sequence). The CDR3 nucleotides are TGCGCCAGCTCTAGCGGGGGAGTTGGAGAGACCCAGTACTTC. Translation: CASSSGGVGETQYF.

The gene calls are TRBV12-3 or TRBV12-4 and TRBJ1-2; a weak D match, TRBD1 (6 bases). This CDR3 has 13 residues. The ends were cut back, 8 bases at V and 7 bases at J, with 17 bases in the middle. This chain's CDR3 is CASGYTGIGGYTF. CDR3 nucleotide sequence: TGTGCCAGCGGATACACAGGGATCGGTGGCTACACCTTC.

The chain employs TRBV5-1 and TRBJ1-2; 9 bases match TRBD1. CDR3 size: 15 residues. J lost 6 bases, V lost 4 bases, and 10 bases had no gene match. The germline CDR1 and CDR2 sequences are SGHRS and YFSETQ. The CDR3 DNA is TGCGCCAGCAGCCCCCACAGGGGGCGGGGTGATGGCTACACCTTC. Amino acid sequence: CASSPHRGRGDGYTF.

This CDR3 reads CASSPRQLSGELFF. The CDR3 DNA is TGTGCCAGCAGCCCCCGACAATTATCCGGGGAGCTGTTTTTT. The chain has TRBV7-7 and TRBJ2-2; no definite D call. CDR3 length: 14 amino acids. Germline lookup yields CDR1 SSHAT and CDR2 FNYEAQ (reference sequence). Trimming pared 5 bases from V and 6 bases from J, leaving 13 bases between.

This chain connects TRBV19 to TRBJ1-1; a weak D match, TRBD1 (6 bases). This CDR3 region has 14 residues. Trimming shortened V by 2 bases and J by 3 bases, and 10 bases separated the two germline ends. CDR1 and CDR2 from the germline V gene are LNHDA and SQIVND (reference sequence). CDR3 nucleotides: TGTGCCAGTAGTATACGAGGACAGTACACTGAAGCTTTCTTT. It is translated as CASSIRGQYTEAFF.

The chain joins TRBV19 to TRBJ2-5; D is undetermined. Trimming left V 2 bases short and J 2 bases short, with 15 bases between. The CDR3 spans 16 residues. Germline V lookup: CDR1 LNHDA, CDR2 SQIVND (reference sequence). In nucleotides, the CDR3 is TGTGCCAGTAGTATAACCGGGTACGCCAAACAAGAGACCCAGTACTTC. Amino acid sequence: CASSITGYAKQETQYF.

The V gene is TRBV5-5, the J gene TRBJ2-7, with TRBD2 identical over 10 bases. The CDR3 runs 17 residues. Trimming took 1 base from V and 1 from J; bases not matched to a gene: 8. CDR1 and CDR2 from the germline V gene are SGHKS and YYEKEE (reference sequence). This CDR3 reads CASSLFSSGGPSYEQYF. The CDR3, as DNA: TGTGCCAGCAGCTTGTTTTCTAGCGGGGGCCCGTCCTACGAGCAGTACTTC.

The chain uses TRBV7-2 and TRBJ1-2; a possible D gene is TRBD1 (6 bases). Trimming cost V 1 base and J 2 bases, with 14 bases left between them. CDR1 and CDR2 from the germline V gene are SGHTA and FQGNSA. The CDR3 runs to 16 residues. The CDR3 region has the DNA TGTGCCAGCAGCTTAGTTTTCGGACAGACCAACTATGGCTACACCTTC. Its translation: CASSLVFGQTNYGYTF.

This chain joins TRBV7-9 and TRBJ2-1, with D tentatively TRBD1 (6 bases). Germline V gene sequence: CDR1 SEHNR, CDR2 FQNEAQ (reference sequence). This CDR3 is built from 17 residues. Deletions cut 1 base from V and 7 bases from J, with 20 bases between. The CDR3: CASSLGSLGAFVNEQFF. The DNA for the CDR3 is TGTGCCAGCAGCTTAGGGTCATTGGGGGCTTTTGTTAATGAGCAGTTCTTC.

V is TRBV3-1 (or the pseudogene TRBV3-2) and J is TRBJ2-1; 11 bases fit TRBD2. V was pared by 4 bases and J by 5 bases, with 4 bases of the junction left unmatched. Germline assignment: CDR1 LGHDT and CDR2 YNNKEL (reference sequence). CDR3 length: 15 residues. Written as DNA, the CDR3 is TGTGCCAGCAGCCTTAGCGGGGGGGCCCACAATGAGCAGTTCTTC. Translation: CASSLSGGAHNEQFF.

Here the CDR3 DNA reads TGTGCCAGCAGCTTAGGCAGGGGGGTGGACGAGCAGTACTTC. Translation: CASSLGRGVDEQYF. The chain links TRBV13 to TRBJ2-7; perhaps TRBD1 as D (7 bases). This CDR3 is 14 amino acids long. V was cut by 0 bases and J by 5 bases, with 11 bases left in between. Germline assignment: CDR1 PRHDT and CDR2 FYEKMQ (reference sequence).

Here the CDR3 DNA reads TGTGCCAGCAGCATGACAGGGGATAACTATGGCTACACCTTC. Translating gives CASSMTGDNYGYTF. This rearrangement joins TRBV9 to TRBJ1-2; 8 bases agree with TRBD1. The V and J ends lost 4 bases and 1 base, in that order; junction bases with no gene match: 3. The CDR3 is made up of 14 amino acids. CDR1 is SGDLS and CDR2 is YYNGEE in the germline V gene.

V and J are TRBV4-3 and TRBJ2-1, with D possibly matching TRBD1 (6 bases). Germline CDR1 and CDR2: LGHNA and YSLEER. Trimming shortened V by 0 bases and J by 1 base, and 10 bases separated the two germline ends. This CDR3 region has 16 residues. The CDR3 here is CASSQDPRGSYNEQFF. DNA of the CDR3: TGCGCCAGCAGCCAAGACCCCAGGGGATCCTACAATGAGCAGTTCTTC.